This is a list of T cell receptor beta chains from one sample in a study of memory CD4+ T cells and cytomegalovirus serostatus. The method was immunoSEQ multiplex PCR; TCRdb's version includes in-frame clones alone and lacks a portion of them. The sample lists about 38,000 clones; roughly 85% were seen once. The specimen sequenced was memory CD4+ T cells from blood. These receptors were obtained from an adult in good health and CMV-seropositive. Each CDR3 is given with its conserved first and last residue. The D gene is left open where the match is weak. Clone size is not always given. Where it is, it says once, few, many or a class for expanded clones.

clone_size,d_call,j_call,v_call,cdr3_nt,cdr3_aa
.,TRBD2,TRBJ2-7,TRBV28,TGTGCCAGCAGCCCAAACCTGCCGGGACTAGCGGGAGGGAACGAGCAGTACTTC,CASSPNLPGLAGGNEQYF
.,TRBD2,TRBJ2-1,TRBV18,TGTGCCAGCTCACCACCTAGCGGGAGGGTCGCTGAGCAGTTCTTC,CASSPPSGRVAEQFF
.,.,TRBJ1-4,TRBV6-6,TGTGCCAGCAGTTCGGGGCTGGACGAAAAACTGTTTTTT,CASSSGLDEKLFF
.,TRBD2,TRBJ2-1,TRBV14,TGTGCCAGCAGCCAAACGGGACTAGCGGGGGAGCAGTTCTTC,CASSQTGLAGEQFF
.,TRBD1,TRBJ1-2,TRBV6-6,TGTGCCGCTGGAGTCCCTACGGGACAGAACTATGGCTACACCTTC,CAAGVPTGQNYGYTF
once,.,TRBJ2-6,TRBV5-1,TGCGCCAGCAGCTTGGGACAGGCCTCTGGGGCCAACGTCCTGACTTTC,CASSLGQASGANVLTF
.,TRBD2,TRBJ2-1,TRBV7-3,TGTGCCAGCAGCTTAACGGGAGCGGGGTCCCAGTTCTTC,CASSLTGAGSQFF
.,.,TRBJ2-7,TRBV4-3,TGCGCCAGCAGCCAAGATCACCGCAGGAACTACGAGCAGTACTTC,CASSQDHRRNYEQYF
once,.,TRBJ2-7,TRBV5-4,TGTGCCAGCAGCTTCGGAAGCTACGAGCAGTACTTC,CASSFGSYEQYF
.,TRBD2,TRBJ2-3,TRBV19,TGTGCCAGTAGTGCCTGGACTAGCGGCACAGATACGCAGTATTTT,CASSAWTSGTDTQYF
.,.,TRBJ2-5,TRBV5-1,TGCGCCAGCAGCTTCGGGACGGCACAAGAGACCCAGTACTTC,CASSFGTAQETQYF
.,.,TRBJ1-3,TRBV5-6,TGTGCCAGCAGCTCGGTTGGGGAGTACTCTGGAAACACCATACATTTT,CASSSVGEYSGNTIHF
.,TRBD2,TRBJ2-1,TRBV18,TGTGCCAGCTCACCCATAAGGAGGGGAGGGAATGAGCAGTTCTTC,CASSPIRRGGNEQFF
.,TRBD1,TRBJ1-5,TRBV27,TGTGCCAGCAGTGGAGGGACAGGGGGCTATCAGCCCCAGCATTTT,CASSGGTGGYQPQHF
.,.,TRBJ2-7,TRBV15,TGTGCCACCAGCAGAGACAGGCCCACAGACTACGAGCAGTACTTC,CATSRDRPTDYEQYF
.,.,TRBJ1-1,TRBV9,TGTGCCAGCAGCGTAGCATGGGGGAACACTGAAGCTTTCTTT,CASSVAWGNTEAFF
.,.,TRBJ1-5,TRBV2,TGTGCCAGCAGCCGGGTTAACTTTAGCAATCAGCCCCAGCATTTT,CASSRVNFSNQPQHF
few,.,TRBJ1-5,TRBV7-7,TGTGCTAGCAGCCCCGGACGCGATCAGCCCCAGCATTTT,CASSPGRDQPQHF
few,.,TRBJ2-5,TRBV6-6,TGTGCCAGCAGCCGAGCCAACAGGGAAGAGACCCAGTACTTC,CASSRANREETQYF
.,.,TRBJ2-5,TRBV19,TGTGCCAGTAGTACGCGGGACAACCAAGAGACCCAGTACTTC,CASSTRDNQETQYF
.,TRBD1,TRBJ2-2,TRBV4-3,TGCGCCAGCAGCCCCCGTATCGGGACAGCGAACACCGGGGAGCTGTTTTTT,CASSPRIGTANTGELFF
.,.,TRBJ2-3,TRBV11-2,TGTGCCAGCAACCCCGGGACTGCTCGTGGGGTGCAGTATTTT,CASNPGTARGVQYF
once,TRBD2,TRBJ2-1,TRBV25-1,TGTGCCAGCAGTCCGAGGAGGACTAGCGGCCACAATGAGCAGTTCTTC,CASSPRRTSGHNEQFF
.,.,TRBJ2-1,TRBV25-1,TGTGCCAGCAGTGAAGCGGGTGGATACAATGAGCAGTTCTTC,CASSEAGGYNEQFF
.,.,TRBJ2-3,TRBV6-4,TGTGCCAGCAGTGAGCAGCCTAGCACAGATACGCAGTATTTT,CASSEQPSTDTQYF
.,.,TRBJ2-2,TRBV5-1,TGCGCCAGCAGCTACTCAGCGTACACCGGGGAGCTGTTTTTT,CASSYSAYTGELFF
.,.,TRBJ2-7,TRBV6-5,TGTGCCAGCAGCCGCGGGGGCCAGCAGTACTTC,CASSRGGQQYF
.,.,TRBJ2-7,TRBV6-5,TGTGCCAGCAGTTACTCCCATTTGGACGGCTACGAGCAGTACTTC,CASSYSHLDGYEQYF
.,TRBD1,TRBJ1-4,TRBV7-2,TGTGCCAGCAGTCTTGCGACAGGGGCTAATGAAAAACTGTTTTTT,CASSLATGANEKLFF
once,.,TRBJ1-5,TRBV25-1,TGTGCCAGCAGTGAGGGAGGCCAGCCCCAGCATTTT,CASSEGGQPQHF